The entry that follows covers one T cell receptor beta chain sequence. Germline CDR1 SQVTM, CDR2 ANQGSEA. Trimming cost V 3 bases and J 4 bases, with 10 bases left between them. The CDR3 consists of 13 residues. Original analysis: Using reference gene primer amplification, nucleated cell counts were estimated. Profiled with immunoSEQ multiplex PCR; TCRdb holds only in-frame clones, not every one. V and J calls and clone size are those listed in that table; D and trimming were worked out from the DNA. The sample lists about 69,000 clones, 75% to 80% seen once, with approximately 50% in the top ten. This sample was taken from a study of blood T cell repertoires in COVID-19. The overall study: COVID-19 samples, acute and convalescent, were from the United States, Italy and Spain. From T cells, B-cell-depleted T cells, or PBMCs came the material, which was cDNA or gDNA.

Source material: peripheral blood. This clonotype was obtained from a human donor in a cohort sampled during active COVID-19. The chain uses TRBV29-1 and TRBJ2-1; weak D call: TRBD1 (5 bases). The CDR3 DNA is TGCAGCGTTGAGGGCAGGGCATACAATGAGCAGTTCTTC. It translates to CSVEGRAYNEQFF.